One and the same sample provided the 32 T cell receptor beta chains below, sequenced in a study of cytomegalovirus exposure and HLA in healthy donors. It was with 60 Vbeta and 13 Jbeta primers that the PCR ran. Assay used: immunoSEQ multiplex PCR; TCRdb lists only in-frame clones, some missing. The table includes around 120,000 clones, roughly 80% detected once. Material for sequencing was PBMCs. The receptors were sampled from a middle-aged woman in good health and CMV-seronegative.

There are a few counts of this clone. Germline is not matched at one junction end, which may reflect a read error. The chain carries TRBV4-2 and TRBJ2-2, with TRBD2 matching 7 bases. In germline, CDR1 is LGHNA, CDR2 YNFKEQ. This CDR3 is built from 15 residues. CDR3 coding DNA: TGTTCCAGCAGTCCAGGACTAGCGAACACCGGGGAGCTGTTTTTT. Protein sequence: CSSSPGLANTGELFF.

The chain employs TRBV5-1 and TRBJ2-2, with TRBD2 matching 9 bases. The V gene end was trimmed by 0 bases and the J gene end by 7 bases; junction bases not matched to a gene: 13. This CDR3 has 18 amino acids. Germline V gene data show CDR1 as SGHRS and CDR2 as YFSETQ. In DNA form, the CDR3 reads TGCGCCAGCAGCTTGGATTCCGCGCTAGCGGGAATTGTCGGGGAGCTGTTTTTT. It encodes CASSLDSALAGIVGELFF.

The chain recombines TRBV5-6 with TRBJ1-2; TRBD1 is a possible D gene (5 bases). Germline V lookup: CDR1 SGHDT, CDR2 YYEEEE. This CDR3 has 14 residues. V was shortened by 4 bases and J by 3 bases, with 13 bases between the two germline ends. CDR3 protein: CASSRGEGDYGYTF. Here the CDR3 DNA reads TGTGCCAGCAGCCGGGGGGAAGGGGACTATGGCTACACCTTC.

The J gene is TRBJ1-1, the V gene TRBV7-9; the match to TRBD1 covers 7 bases. V dropped 5 bases and J dropped 5; count of bases not matched to a gene: 8. This CDR3 is 14 amino acids long. The germline CDR1 and CDR2 sequences are SEHNR and FQNEAQ (reference sequence). DNA of the CDR3: TGTGCCAGCAGCCGACAGGGTACCCGTACTGAAGCTTTCTTT. Encoded protein: CASSRQGTRTEAFF.

The CDR3 spells CASSVTSGGNTDTQYF. CDR3 DNA: TGTGCCAGCAGCGTTACTAGCGGGGGGAACACAGATACGCAGTATTTT. The chain uses TRBV5-4 and TRBJ2-3; 12 nucleotides line up with TRBD2. J was trimmed by 2 bases and V by 4 bases; bases with no gene match: 5. The CDR3 covers 16 residues. The germline gives CDR1 SGHNT, CDR2 YYREEE (reference sequence). Filled out from reference TRBV5-4 and TRBJ2-3, the complete variable domain reads ETGVTQSPTHLIKTRGQQVTLRCSSQSGHNTVSWYQQALGQGPQFIFQYYREEENGRGNFPPRFSGLQFPNYSSELNVNALELDDSALYLCASSVTSGGNTDTQYFGPGTRLTVL.

The gene calls are TRBV11-2 and TRBJ2-7, with 9 nucleotides matching TRBD1. Trimming took 7 bases from V and 2 from J; bases not matched to a gene: 9. This CDR3 is 15 amino acids long. CDR1 is SGHAT and CDR2 is FQNNGV in the germline V gene. CDR3 coding DNA: TGTGCCAGCATCCGGGACAGGGTAGTAACCTACGAGCAGTACTTC. It is translated as CASIRDRVVTYEQYF.

The chain is built from TRBV15 and TRBJ1-2, with D possibly TRBD1 on 6 matching bases. V was clipped by 3 bases and J by 2 bases, with 10 bases between them. The CDR3 sequence is 14 residues long. Per germline, CDR1 LNHNV and CDR2 YYDKDF (reference sequence). CDR3 nucleotide sequence: TGTGCCACCAGCAGGAACGGACAGAACTATGGCTACACCTTC. The encoded protein is CATSRNGQNYGYTF.

The gene calls are TRBV19 and TRBJ2-2, with TRBD1 matching 7 bases. CDR3 length equals 15 residues. V was clipped by 2 bases and J by 7 bases; unmatched bases: 7. CDR1 is LNHDA, CDR2 SQIVND, per germline (reference sequence). The chain's CDR3 is CASSILDRRNGELFF. The CDR3, as DNA: TGTGCCAGTAGTATACTGGACAGGCGAAACGGGGAGCTGTTTTTT. Variable domain in full (rest from reference TRBV19 and TRBJ2-2): DGGITQSPKYLFRKEGQNVTLSCEQNLNHDAMYWYRQDPGQGLRLIYYSQIVNDFQKGDIAEGYSVSREKKESFPLTVTSAQKNPTAFYLCASSILDRRNGELFFGEGSRLTVL.

The J gene is TRBJ2-3, the V gene TRBV6-5; D unresolved. V was pared by 0 bases and J by 1 base, with 8 bases between. The CDR3 totals 15 residues. The V gene's germline CDR1 is MNHEY and CDR2 SVGAGI. CDR3 region: CASSYSGLGTDTQYF. The CDR3 DNA reads TGTGCCAGCAGTTACTCCGGGTTGGGCACAGATACGCAGTATTTT.

The chain links TRBV28 to TRBJ2-7; a possible D gene is TRBD1 (6 bases). The V gene lost 2 bases and the J gene lost 0 bases, with 8 bases spanning the gap. The CDR3 runs 14 residues. CDR1 is MDHEN and CDR2 is SYDVKM in the germline V gene. CDR3 protein: CASSLLGGSYEQYF. CDR3 bases: TGTGCCAGCAGTTTACTAGGGGGCTCCTACGAGCAGTACTTC.

The rearrangement uses TRBV7-2 and TRBJ2-7, with D maybe TRBD2 (5 bases). V lost 7 bases to trimming and J lost 1 base, with 14 bases between them. Per germline, CDR1 SGHTA and CDR2 FQGNSA. There are 14 residues in the CDR3. CDR3 DNA sequence: TGTGCCAGCATCATAACCTCGGGATCCTACGAGCAGTACTTC. It is translated as CASIITSGSYEQYF. The variable domain in full, with the rest retrieved from reference TRBV7-2 and TRBJ2-7, is GAGVSQSPSNKVTEKGKDVELRCDPISGHTALYWYRQSLGQGLEFLIYFQGNSAPDKSGLPSDRFSAERTGGSVSTLTIQRTQQEDSAVYLCASIITSGSYEQYFGPGTRLTVT.

The chain is built from TRBV29-1 and TRBJ2-7, with 10 nucleotides matching TRBD2. The CDR3 contains 13 residues. V lost 5 bases to trimming and J lost 0 bases; unmatched junction nucleotides: 1. The V gene's germline CDR1 is SQVTM and CDR2 ANQGSEA. The CDR3 protein is CSVSGRASYEQYF. The CDR3 region has the DNA TGCAGCGTTAGCGGGAGGGCCTCCTACGAGCAGTACTTC.

J is TRBJ1-1 and V is TRBV5-3; 10 nucleotides line up with TRBD1. TRBV5-3 belongs to the ORF category, with a function that is uncertain. The CDR3 is 17 residues long. The trim removed 2 bases at V and 13 bases at J, leaving 20 bases unmatched. The CDR3 sequence: CARSFYRYWTGGEEDFF. In DNA, the CDR3 is TGTGCCAGAAGCTTCTACCGATACTGGACAGGGGGAGAGGAGGATTTCTTT.

This chain connects TRBV10-3 to TRBJ2-7; maybe TRBD1 (5 bases). The CDR3 consists of 13 residues. Germline loops: CDR1 ENHRY, CDR2 SYGVKD. V lost 2 bases and J 5 bases, leaving 10 bases between the germline ends. The CDR3 DNA reads as TGTGCCATCAGTGAGAGGGGTCAGGACGAGCAGTACTTC. Its translation is CAISERGQDEQYF.

The V and J genes are TRBV7-9 and TRBJ1-4, with 9 bases fitting TRBD1. CDR3 length equals 16 residues. Germline V gives CDR1 SEHNR, CDR2 FQNEAQ (reference sequence). Losses at the gene ends were 1 base for V and 5 bases for J; bases not matched to a gene: 5. In DNA, the CDR3 is TGTGCCAGCAGCTTAGATGTCGGACAGGGGAATGAAAAACTGTTTTTT. This gives the protein CASSLDVGQGNEKLFF.

The rearrangement uses TRBV9 and TRBJ1-6; D remains unclear. The CDR3 is 15 residues long. CDR1 is SGDLS, CDR2 YYNGEE, per germline. V was pared by 0 bases and J by 9 bases, with 13 bases between. The CDR3 DNA follows: TGTGCCAGCAGCGTAGTGGGCACCCTCAGTTCACCCCTCCACTTT. Protein: CASSVVGTLSSPLHF.

This chain links TRBV7-3 with TRBJ2-2; TRBD2 matches 12 bases. This CDR3 is built from 16 residues. V lost 5 bases and J lost 3; bases outside the gene matches: 4. In germline, CDR1 is SGHTA, CDR2 FQGTGA. Here the CDR3 DNA reads TGTGCCAGCAGCCCTAGCGGGGGGGCCCACACCGGGGAGCTGTTTTTT. It specifies CASSPSGGAHTGELFF.

The chain employs TRBV14 and TRBJ2-1; no definite D call. Between the trimmed V and J ends, which lost 1 base and 7 bases, there was a span of 11 bases. Germline assignment: CDR1 SGHDN and CDR2 FVKESK. The CDR3 contains 14 residues. The CDR3 loop is CASSQALVWNEQFF. The CDR3 DNA follows: TGTGCCAGCAGCCAAGCTCTAGTATGGAATGAGCAGTTCTTC.

V and J are TRBV4-2 and TRBJ2-3, with TRBD2 matching 11 bases. The germline gives CDR1 LGHNA, CDR2 YNFKEQ. V lost 3 bases to trimming and J lost 6 bases; unmatched junction nucleotides: 11. This CDR3 spans 17 amino acids. Here the CDR3 DNA reads TGTGCCAGCAGCCAGGAACTAGCGGGAGCCCCTTGGGATACGCAGTATTTT. Translation gives CASSQELAGAPWDTQYF.

This chain connects TRBV4-2 to TRBJ2-7, with TRBD2 matching over 9 bases. The CDR3 has 15 residues. V was pared by 0 bases and J by 7 bases, with 7 bases of the junction left unmatched. Germline CDR1 LGHNA, CDR2 YNFKEQ. The CDR3 nucleotides are TGTGCCAGCAGCCAAGAACTAGCGGGCCCCTCTGAGCAGTACTTC. Translation gives CASSQELAGPSEQYF.

The chain combines TRBV11-2 with TRBJ2-7; TRBD2 aligns across 8 bases. The germline V gene has CDR1 SGHAT and CDR2 FQNNGV. The CDR3 consists of 15 residues. V shed 5 bases, J shed 5 bases, and the junction held 11 bases outside the gene matches. CDR3 region: CASSPGGGPMDEQYF. The CDR3 DNA follows: TGTGCCAGCAGCCCGGGGGGGGGACCGATGGACGAGCAGTACTTC.

This clone was recorded only once. The chain recombines TRBV20-1 with TRBJ1-2; unclear D gene. This CDR3 has 11 residues. The V and J ends lost 6 bases and 2 bases respectively, with 7 bases between them. The germline V gene encodes CDR1 DFQATT and CDR2 SNEGSKA (reference sequence). The CDR3 loop is CSAPQNYGYTF. CDR3 DNA: TGCAGTGCGCCACAGAACTATGGCTACACCTTC.

The chain couples TRBV19 to TRBJ2-7; no firm D call. The CDR3 totals 14 residues. Deletions cut 5 bases from V and 2 bases from J, with 13 bases between. CDR1 LNHDA and CDR2 SQIVND come from the germline V gene (reference sequence). The CDR3 spells CASSPGSRAYEQYF. CDR3 nucleotides: TGTGCCAGTAGTCCAGGTTCACGAGCCTACGAGCAGTACTTC.

The chain carries TRBV10-3 and TRBJ1-1; D perhaps matches TRBD1 (5 bases). Trimming pared 0 bases from V and 8 bases from J, leaving 7 bases between. Per germline, CDR1 ENHRY and CDR2 SYGVKD. This CDR3 contains 12 residues. This CDR3 reads CAISESRGEAFF. As DNA, the CDR3 is TGTGCCATCAGTGAGTCTCGGGGGGAAGCTTTCTTT.

The J gene is TRBJ1-1, the V gene TRBV9, with no clear D. The CDR3 length is 14 residues. V dropped 3 bases and J dropped 1 base, with 10 bases sitting between them. CDR1 is SGDLS and CDR2 is YYNGEE in the germline V gene. CDR3 loop: CASSGDKTNTEAFF. The CDR3 coding sequence is TGTGCCAGCAGCGGAGACAAAACGAACACTGAAGCTTTCTTT.

The chain links TRBV29-1 to TRBJ2-2; 7 bases are shared with TRBD2. With V trimmed by 4 bases and J by 5 bases, 1 base remained unmatched. Germline assignment: CDR1 SQVTM and CDR2 ANQGSEA. The CDR3 length is 12 residues. The CDR3: CSVVGGTGELFF. The CDR3 DNA follows: TGCAGCGTTGTCGGGGGGACCGGGGAGCTGTTTTTT.

This clone was found a few times. The J gene is TRBJ1-4, the V gene TRBV6-1; D unclear. CDR3 length: 13 residues. V dropped 7 bases and J dropped 7 bases, with 13 bases sitting between them. Germline V gives CDR1 MNHNS, CDR2 SASEGT. CDR3 nucleotide sequence: TGTGCCAGCACCCCGCCGGGAACTGAAAAACTGTTTTTT. This sequence encodes CASTPPGTEKLFF.

This clone has a count of ten or more. The V gene is TRBV7-8, the J gene TRBJ1-1, with D possibly being TRBD1 (5 bases). Germline-derived CDR1 and CDR2 are SGHVS and FQNEAQ. Trimming pared 10 bases from V and 3 bases from J, leaving 18 bases between. This CDR3 is built from 14 residues. The CDR3 nucleotides read TGTGCCACCTCATGGAGGGAAGGGGACACTGAAGCTTTCTTT. Translated, it gives CATSWREGDTEAFF.

This clone was seen only once. V gene TRBV4-1 combines with J gene TRBJ1-1, with D perhaps TRBD1 (5 bases). V was pared by 1 base and J by 3 bases, with 15 bases between. The germline V gene has CDR1 MGHRA and CDR2 YSYEKL. There are 16 residues in the CDR3. In DNA, the CDR3 is TGCGCCAGCAGCCAAGGGGGGGAGGGACCCGACACTGAAGCTTTCTTT. Its translation is CASSQGGEGPDTEAFF.

This clone was counted only a few times. The chain couples TRBV6-5 to TRBJ2-7; tentatively, D is TRBD2 (7 bases). The CDR3 consists of 14 residues. Deletions cut 5 bases from V and 0 bases from J, with 11 bases between. Germline V gene sequence: CDR1 MNHEY, CDR2 SVGAGI. This chain's CDR3 is CASSRGANSYEQYF. The CDR3 region has the DNA TGTGCCAGCAGTCGGGGGGCTAACTCCTACGAGCAGTACTTC.

This chain joins TRBV25-1 and TRBJ1-4; 7 bases agree with TRBD1. Germline-derived CDR1 and CDR2 are MGHDK and SYGVNS. There are 15 residues in the CDR3. The J segment lost 2 bases and the V segment lost 3 bases, leaving 3 bases of the junction unmatched. The DNA for the CDR3 is TGTGCCAGCAGTGACCAGGGGGTGACTAATGAAAAACTGTTTTTT. Amino acid sequence: CASSDQGVTNEKLFF.

This chain connects TRBV7-2 to TRBJ1-4; 12 positions agree with TRBD1. The CDR3 runs to 15 residues. V dropped 3 bases and J dropped 7; count of bases not matched to a gene: 3. Germline V gene data show CDR1 as SGHTA and CDR2 as FQGNSA. The CDR3 spells CASSFGTGGVEKLFF. The DNA of the CDR3 is TGTGCCAGCAGCTTTGGGACAGGGGGCGTTGAAAAACTGTTTTTT.